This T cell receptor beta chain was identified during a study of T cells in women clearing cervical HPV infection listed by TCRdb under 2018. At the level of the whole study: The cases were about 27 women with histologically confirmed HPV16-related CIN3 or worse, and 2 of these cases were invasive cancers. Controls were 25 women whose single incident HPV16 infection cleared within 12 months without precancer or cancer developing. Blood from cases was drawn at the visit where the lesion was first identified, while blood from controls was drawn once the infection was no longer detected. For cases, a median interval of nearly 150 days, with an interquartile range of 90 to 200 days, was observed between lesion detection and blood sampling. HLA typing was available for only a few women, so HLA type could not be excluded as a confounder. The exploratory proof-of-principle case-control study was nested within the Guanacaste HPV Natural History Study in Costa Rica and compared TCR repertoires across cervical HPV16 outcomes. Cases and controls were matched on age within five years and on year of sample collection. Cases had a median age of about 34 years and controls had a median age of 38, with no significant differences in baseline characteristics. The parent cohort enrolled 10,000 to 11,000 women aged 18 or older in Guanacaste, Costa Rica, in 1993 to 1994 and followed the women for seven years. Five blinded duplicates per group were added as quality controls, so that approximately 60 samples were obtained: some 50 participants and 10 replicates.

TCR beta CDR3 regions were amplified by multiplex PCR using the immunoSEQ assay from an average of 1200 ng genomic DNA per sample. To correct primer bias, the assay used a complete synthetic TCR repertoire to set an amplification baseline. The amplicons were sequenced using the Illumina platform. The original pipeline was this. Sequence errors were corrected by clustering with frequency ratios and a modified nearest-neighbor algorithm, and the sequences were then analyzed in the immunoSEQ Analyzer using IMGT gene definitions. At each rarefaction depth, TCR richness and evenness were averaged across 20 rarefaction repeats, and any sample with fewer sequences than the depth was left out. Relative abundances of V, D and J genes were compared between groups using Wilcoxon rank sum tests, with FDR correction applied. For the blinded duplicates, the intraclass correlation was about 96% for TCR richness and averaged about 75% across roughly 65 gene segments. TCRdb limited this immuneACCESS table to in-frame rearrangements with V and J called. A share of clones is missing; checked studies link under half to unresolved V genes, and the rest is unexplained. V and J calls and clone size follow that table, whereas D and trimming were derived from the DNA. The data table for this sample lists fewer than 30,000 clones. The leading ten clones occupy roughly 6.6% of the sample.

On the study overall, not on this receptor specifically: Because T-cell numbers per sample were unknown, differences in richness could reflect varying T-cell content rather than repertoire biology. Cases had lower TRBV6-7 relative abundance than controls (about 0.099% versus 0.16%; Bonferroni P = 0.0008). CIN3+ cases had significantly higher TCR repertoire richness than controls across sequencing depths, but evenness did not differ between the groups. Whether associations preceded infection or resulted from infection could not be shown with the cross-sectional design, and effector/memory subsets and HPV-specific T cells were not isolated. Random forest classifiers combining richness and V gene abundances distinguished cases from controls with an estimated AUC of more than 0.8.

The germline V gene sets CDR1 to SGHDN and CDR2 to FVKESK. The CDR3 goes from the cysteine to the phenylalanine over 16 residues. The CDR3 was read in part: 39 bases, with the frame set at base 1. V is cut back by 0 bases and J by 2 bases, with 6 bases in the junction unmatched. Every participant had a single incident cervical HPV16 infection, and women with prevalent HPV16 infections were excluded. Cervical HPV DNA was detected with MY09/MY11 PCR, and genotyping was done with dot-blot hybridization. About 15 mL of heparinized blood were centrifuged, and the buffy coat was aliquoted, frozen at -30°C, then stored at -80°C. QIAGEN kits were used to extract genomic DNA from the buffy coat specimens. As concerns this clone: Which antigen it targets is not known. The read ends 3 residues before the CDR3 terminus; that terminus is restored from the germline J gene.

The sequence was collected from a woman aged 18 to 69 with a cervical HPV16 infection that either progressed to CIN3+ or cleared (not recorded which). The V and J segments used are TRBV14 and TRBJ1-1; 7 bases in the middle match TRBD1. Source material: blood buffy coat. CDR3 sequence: CASSQEGPGGNTEAFF. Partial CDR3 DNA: TGTGCCAGCAGCCAAGAAGGCCCAGGGGGAAACACTGAA. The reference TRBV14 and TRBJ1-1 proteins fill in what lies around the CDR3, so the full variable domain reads EAGVTQFPSHSVIEKGQTVTLRCDPISGHDNLYWYRRVMGKEIKFLLHFVKESKQDESGMPNNRFLAERTGGTYSTLKVQPAELEDSGVYFCASSQEGPGGNTEAFFGQGTRLTVV.